Shown below are 30 T cell receptor beta chains from a single sample sequenced in a study of T cells expressing NK-cell markers. Reprocessing the 5' RACE reads, TCRdb reports a single entry for every CDR3 protein and omits DNA. Its clone listing holds 350,000 to 400,000 distinct CDR3 sequences. The specimen was blood T cells: a sorted CD56 or NKG2C T cell subset, CD4+ or CD8+ T cells, or bulk PBMC T cells (not recorded which). These receptors all come from a woman in her forties or fifties in good health.

V and J are TRBV15 and TRBJ1-1; TCRdb lists TRBD1, though no DNA is available to test this call. The CDR3 runs 15 residues. CDR1 is LNHNV, CDR2 YYDKDF, per germline (reference sequence). The CDR3 loop reads CATSRDRQKNTEAFF.

The chain recombines TRBV7-2 with TRBJ2-7; TCRdb lists TRBD1, though no DNA is available to test this call. Germline CDR1 SGHTA, CDR2 FQGNSA. CDR3 length: 15 amino acids. The CDR3 region is CASSFRTGGVGEQYF.

This chain links TRBV20-1 with TRBJ1-6; TCRdb outputs TRBD1, but without DNA this stays unchecked. This CDR3 contains 16 residues. Germline assignment: CDR1 DFQATT and CDR2 SNEGSKA (reference sequence). CDR3 in amino acids: CSARVFRDRDDSPLHF.

This chain links TRBV6-5 with TRBJ1-3; the D call of TRBD1 rests on TCRdb alone, since no DNA is present to check it. Germline V gene sequence: CDR1 MNHEY, CDR2 SVGAGI. CDR3 length equals 14 residues. The CDR3 spells CASSYGGLEDTIYF.

The CDR3 sequence: CASSLSGAGGYNEQFF. V and J are TRBV7-7 and TRBJ2-1; the TCRdb call, TRBD1, lacks DNA for checking. Germline V CDR1 and CDR2: SSHAT, FNYEAQ (reference sequence). The CDR3 length is 16 residues.

The rearrangement joins TRBV4-1 to TRBJ2-1; TCRdb designates TRBD2, a call that cannot be tested without DNA. The length of the CDR3 is 16 residues. Germline V lookup: CDR1 MGHRA, CDR2 YSYEKL. CDR3: CASSQVGTSGSFEQFF.

The chain recombines TRBV4-1 with TRBJ2-7; TCRdb lists TRBD1, though no DNA is available to test this call. The CDR3 totals 14 residues. Germline V CDR1 and CDR2: MGHRA, YSYEKL. The CDR3 region is CASSLPGGGYEQYF.

The chain has TRBV10-3 and TRBJ2-5; the D call of TRBD1 rests on TCRdb alone, since no DNA is present to check it. Germline lookup yields CDR1 ENHRY and CDR2 SYGVKD. CDR3 size: 14 residues. CDR3 protein: CAITATGGQETQYF.

This chain connects TRBV18 to TRBJ2-6; TCRdb names TRBD1, which stays unverified in the absence of DNA. CDR1 is KGHSH, CDR2 LQKENI, per germline. CDR3 length equals 15 residues. CDR3 sequence reads: CASSAGHSGANVLTF.

The rearrangement links TRBV24-1 to TRBJ2-1. The CDR3 runs to 18 residues. Germline V gene data show CDR1 as KGHDR and CDR2 as SFDVKD. This CDR3 is CATSDTWTPSDSYNEQFF.

The chain links TRBV15 to TRBJ2-2; TCRdb picks TRBD2, but there is no DNA to check that call. Germline V gives CDR1 LNHNV, CDR2 YYDKDF (reference sequence). This CDR3 has 15 residues. The CDR3 loop reads CATSRDASYTGELFF.

The rearrangement uses TRBV27 and TRBJ2-5; TCRdb's D gene call, TRBD2, goes unchecked for lack of DNA. This CDR3 is 16 amino acids long. The V gene's germline CDR1 is MNHEY and CDR2 SMNVEV (reference sequence). CDR3 sequence reads: CASSPGLAGAVETQYF.

The chain joins TRBV6-1 to TRBJ2-3; TCRdb's D call of TRBD2 is untestable without DNA. CDR3 size: 17 residues. Germline values: CDR1 MNHNS, CDR2 SASEGT. The CDR3 sequence: CASSVGLAGGWTDTQYF.

The rearrangement joins TRBV4-1 to TRBJ2-1; without DNA, the TCRdb call of TRBD2 cannot be checked. CDR1 is MGHRA, CDR2 YSYEKL, per germline. There are 17 residues in the CDR3. The CDR3 region is CASSYATSGRPLNEQFF.

This chain uses TRBV12-3 or TRBV12-4 with TRBJ2-7; TCRdb's D call, TRBD1, is unchecked because there is no DNA. The CDR3 runs to 15 residues. The CDR3 reads CASSLYQGQSYEQYF.

The genes are TRBV5-5 and TRBJ1-1. The CDR3 spans 14 residues. Germline V CDR1 and CDR2: SGHKS, YYEKEE (reference sequence). The CDR3 spells CASSLALWNTEAFF.

The chain uses TRBV11-3 and TRBJ2-1; TCRdb gives TRBD2 as the D gene, but with no DNA this cannot be confirmed. The CDR3 runs 16 residues. Germline assignment: CDR1 SGHNT and CDR2 YENEEA. The CDR3: CASSLDGRLASDEQFF.

This sequence joins TRBV5-1 and TRBJ2-7; TCRdb outputs TRBD1, but without DNA this stays unchecked. Germline CDR1 is SGHRS and CDR2 is YFSETQ. This CDR3 spans 12 amino acids. CDR3 sequence: CASTPDHHLQYF.

V usage is TRBV5-1 and J usage is TRBJ2-7; without DNA, the TCRdb call of TRBD1 cannot be checked. The CDR3 sequence is 14 residues long. The germline V gene has CDR1 SGHRS and CDR2 YFSETQ. CDR3 amino acids: CASSLGRQHYEQYF.

This sequence joins TRBV27 and TRBJ2-5; TCRdb indicates TRBD1, and absent DNA this call remains unverified. Germline assignment: CDR1 MNHEY and CDR2 SMNVEV (reference sequence). The CDR3 extends over 17 amino acids. Here the CDR3 reads CASSLSGGLWGQETQYF.

This rearrangement joins TRBV15 to TRBJ2-5. This CDR3 has 15 amino acids. Germline CDR1 reads LNHNV; CDR2 reads YYDKDF (reference sequence). Here the CDR3 reads CATSRGGANQETQYF.

V gene TRBV6-1 combines with J gene TRBJ2-1. The CDR3 runs to 13 residues. The germline CDR1 and CDR2 sequences are MNHNS and SASEGT. The CDR3 is CASSEVLNNEQFF.

The V call is TRBV7-2, the J call TRBJ2-7. Germline V gene sequence: CDR1 SGHTA, CDR2 FQGNSA. The CDR3 runs 15 residues. The CDR3 here is CASSRVDRSAYEQYF. The full variable domain, in which reference TRBV7-2 and TRBJ2-7 provide the parts outside the CDR3, is GAGVSQSPSNKVTEKGKDVELRCDPISGHTALYWYRQSLGQGLEFLIYFQGNSAPDKSGLPSDRFSAERTGGSVSTLTIQRTQQEDSAVYLCASSRVDRSAYEQYFGPGTRLTVT.

The chain couples TRBV4-2 to TRBJ2-1; TCRdb lists TRBD2, though no DNA is available to test this call. The CDR3 contains 15 residues. Germline V lookup: CDR1 LGHNA, CDR2 YNFKEQ. The CDR3: CASRPGTSKYNEQFF.

The V call is TRBV15, the J call TRBJ1-2; the TCRdb D gene call, TRBD1, has no DNA to confirm it. CDR3 length equals 16 residues. Germline V gene lookup returns CDR1 LNHNV and CDR2 YYDKDF (reference sequence). This chain's CDR3 is CATSRDRRDRGHGYTF.

The V call is TRBV29-1, the J call TRBJ1-1; TCRdb names TRBD1, which stays unverified in the absence of DNA. CDR3 length equals 13 residues. Per the germline V gene, CDR1 is SQVTM and CDR2 is ANQGSEA. The CDR3 loop reads CSAPGQPDTEAFF.

The chain carries TRBV5-1 and TRBJ2-2; with no DNA, the TCRdb D assignment of TRBD1 cannot be verified. Germline loops: CDR1 SGHRS, CDR2 YFSETQ. The CDR3 has 15 residues. The CDR3 spells CASSGTRGLAGELFF.

The chain has TRBV27 and TRBJ2-7; TCRdb designates TRBD1, a call that cannot be tested without DNA. CDR1 is MNHEY, CDR2 SMNVEV, per germline (reference sequence). The CDR3 covers 14 residues. The CDR3 loop reads CASSPGGRTYEQYF.

The rearrangement links TRBV5-6 to TRBJ2-7. This CDR3 comprises 15 residues. Per the germline V gene, CDR1 is SGHDT and CDR2 is YYEEEE. The chain's CDR3 is CASSRRLRTLYEQYF.

The chain combines TRBV18 with TRBJ1-1; the D call from TCRdb, TRBD1, cannot be confirmed without DNA. Looked up from germline, CDR1 is KGHSH and CDR2 is LQKENI. There are 15 residues in the CDR3. The CDR3 is CASSPPGFVSDEAFF.